Reported below is one TCR beta chain. Its antigen is currently unknown. The data belong to a study of T cell responses to AZD1222 COVID-19 vaccine. General study findings and limits: Unmutated variant regions reportedly attract nearly half of all spike-specific TCRs. Regions 160-218 and 743-854 held dominance among vaccine-associated CD4 TCRs, which spanned spike. The study identified only a handful of AZD1222 recipients as seropositive at baseline.

This table comes from immunoSEQ multiplex PCR, and its TCRdb copy is limited to in-frame clones, with some not included. The sample has 90,000 to 130,000 clones; 88% are singletons. This specimen consisted of peripheral blood, obtained on day 0 of AZD1222 vaccination. The clonotype comes from an adult in good health.

In DNA, the CDR3 is TGCGCCAGCAGCTTGGAGACAGGGTACCTCGGGGCTTTCTTT. It specifies CASSLETGYLGAFF. The chain recombines TRBV5-1 with TRBJ1-1, with TRBD1 matching over 7 bases. The CDR3 is 14 amino acids. Germline CDR1 is SGHRS and CDR2 is YFSETQ. Unmatched junction bases numbered 10, after V lost 0 bases and J lost 11 bases.